Listed below are T cell receptor beta chains from one sample, sequenced in a study of T cells after yellow fever vaccination. TCRdb called the 5' RACE reads again in MiXCR, with one record for every CDR3 protein. The table lists 310,000 or so distinct CDR3 sequences, roughly 3.5% of them singletons. The source material was PBMCs, sampled on the day of the yellow fever booster vaccination. These TCRs come from a young man who received the YFV17D yellow fever vaccine. CDR3s include the opening cysteine and the closing phenylalanine or tryptophan. Fields, in order: V gene, clone size, J gene, D gene, CDR3 DNA, CDR3 protein. D genes are given only for firm matches. Expanded clones are given a class, and other clones once, few, many or no size at all.

V: TRBV20-1; size: -; J: TRBJ1-5; D: -; DNA: TGCAGTGCTGGAGGGTGGAATCAGCCCCAGCATTTT; CDR3: CSAGGWNQPQHF
V: TRBV4-2; size: many; J: TRBJ2-7; D: TRBD1; DNA: TGTGCCAGCAGCCCCGGACAGGGAGACTACGAGCAGTACTTC; CDR3: CASSPGQGDYEQYF
V: TRBV12-3/TRBV12-4; size: many; J: TRBJ1-6; D: -; DNA: TGTGCCACCCGGGAAACTTATAATTCACCCCTCCACTTT; CDR3: CATRETYNSPLHF
V: TRBV5-1; size: few; J: TRBJ2-1; D: -; DNA: TGCGCCAGCAGCCTAACAGGGACCGCCCGGGAGCAGTTCTTC; CDR3: CASSLTGTAREQFF
V: TRBV20-1; size: many; J: TRBJ1-1; D: -; DNA: TGCAGTGCTAGAATGGGGAACACTGAAGCTTTCTTT; CDR3: CSARMGNTEAFF
V: TRBV20-1; size: many; J: TRBJ2-3; D: -; DNA: TGCAGTGTCCCGACAGGTGGCACAGATACGCAGTATTTT; CDR3: CSVPTGGTDTQYF
V: TRBV25-1; size: few; J: TRBJ1-1; D: TRBD1; DNA: TGTGCCAGCAGCGAGTTGAGGGGGCAGAACACTGAAGCTTTCTTT; CDR3: CASSELRGQNTEAFF
V: TRBV5-1; size: once; J: TRBJ2-5; D: -; DNA: TGCGCCAGCAGCTTCACAGGGCAGCACCAAGAGACCCAGTACTTC; CDR3: CASSFTGQHQETQYF
V: TRBV20-1; size: many; J: TRBJ1-4; D: -; DNA: TGCAGTGCTAGAGATCTTCGAACACACGGCACTAATGAAAAACTGTTTTTT; CDR3: CSARDLRTHGTNEKLFF
V: TRBV7-9; size: many; J: TRBJ1-1; D: TRBD1; DNA: TGTGCCAGCAGCGCGCCGGGACAGGGGAACACTGAAGCTTTCTTT; CDR3: CASSAPGQGNTEAFF
V: TRBV7-2; size: -; J: TRBJ2-7; D: -; DNA: TGTGCCAGCAGCTCCAAAGCGAGCGGTGCCTACGAGCAGTACTTC; CDR3: CASSSKASGAYEQYF
V: TRBV3-1; size: many; J: TRBJ2-3; D: TRBD2; DNA: TGTGCCAGCAGCCACCGGACTAGCGGGGGAGATACGCAGTATTTT; CDR3: CASSHRTSGGDTQYF
V: TRBV4-3; size: few; J: TRBJ1-4; D: -; DNA: TGCGCCAGCAGCCAAGAGGGGGTGGGCGAAAAACTGTTTTTT; CDR3: CASSQEGVGEKLFF
V: TRBV7-9; size: few; J: TRBJ1-2; D: -; DNA: TGTGCCAGCAGGGGGGCAGGTAACACTTATGGCTACACCTTC; CDR3: CASRGAGNTYGYTF
V: TRBV5-5; size: few; J: TRBJ1-4; D: -; DNA: TGTGCCAGCAGCTTGAACAGATGGAATGAAAAACTGTTTTTT; CDR3: CASSLNRWNEKLFF
V: TRBV6-5; size: many; J: TRBJ2-1; D: -; DNA: TGTGCCAGCAGTTACTCGAGGGTCTTGACGTATTACAATGAGCAGTTCTTC; CDR3: CASSYSRVLTYYNEQFF
V: TRBV18; size: many; J: TRBJ1-2; D: -; DNA: TGTGCCAGCTCACCACCGGTCGGGTGGGCTAACTATGGCTACACCTTC; CDR3: CASSPPVGWANYGYTF
V: TRBV20-1; size: few; J: TRBJ2-5; D: -; DNA: TGCAGTGCTAGAGTTCTTAGCAGAGAGACCCAGTACTTC; CDR3: CSARVLSRETQYF
V: TRBV27; size: many; J: TRBJ2-4; D: -; DNA: TGTGCCAGCAGTCCCCCGTGGGGGCAGGATCAGTACTTC; CDR3: CASSPPWGQDQYF
V: TRBV4-3; size: few; J: TRBJ2-4; D: -; DNA: TGCGCCAGCAGCCAAGAATTAGAGACAACCAAAATCTATCAGTACTTC; CDR3: CASSQELETTKIYQYF
V: TRBV4-3; size: -; J: TRBJ1-4; D: -; DNA: TGCGCCAGCAGCCAGGACGGATCTAATGAAAAACTGTTTTTT; CDR3: CASSQDGSNEKLFF
V: TRBV12-3/TRBV12-4; size: few; J: TRBJ1-4; D: -; DNA: TGTGCCAGCAGTTCCCCCGGGGTCCTAAGTGAAAAACTGTTTTTT; CDR3: CASSSPGVLSEKLFF
V: TRBV7-3; size: many; J: TRBJ2-5; D: -; DNA: TGTGCCAGCAGCTTCAGGGAAAAAGAGACCCAGTACTTC; CDR3: CASSFREKETQYF
V: TRBV28; size: few; J: TRBJ2-5; D: -; DNA: TGTGCCAGCAGGTGGGACACCGGGAGGGAGACCCAGTACTTC; CDR3: CASRWDTGRETQYF
V: TRBV30; size: -; J: TRBJ1-1; D: TRBD1; DNA: TGTGCCTGGAGTTGGGACAGACCTGAAGCTTTCTTT; CDR3: CAWSWDRPEAFF
V: TRBV7-8; size: many; J: TRBJ2-1; D: -; DNA: TGTGCCAGCAGCTTTACGGCGGGGGCCAGCTCCTACAATGAGCAGTTCTTC; CDR3: CASSFTAGASSYNEQFF
V: TRBV5-1; size: many; J: TRBJ2-3; D: -; DNA: TGCGCCAGCACCAGGACTACCCGCGGAGATACGCAGTATTTT; CDR3: CASTRTTRGDTQYF
V: TRBV20-1; size: many; J: TRBJ2-2; D: -; DNA: TGCAGTGCTAGGGTCCCCGGGTCCACCGGGGAGCTGTTTTTT; CDR3: CSARVPGSTGELFF
V: TRBV20-1; size: -; J: TRBJ1-5; D: TRBD1; DNA: TGCAGTGCTGGAGGACAGGGCGAGTTGAGGAATCAGCCCCAGCATTTT; CDR3: CSAGGQGELRNQPQHF
V: TRBV27; size: few; J: TRBJ1-1; D: -; DNA: TGTGCCAGCAGTTTCGAGAGGGACACTGAAGCTTTCTTT; CDR3: CASSFERDTEAFF
V: TRBV13; size: few; J: TRBJ1-5; D: TRBD1; DNA: TGTGCCAGCAGCTTAGGGGACAGGGGGCAGAATCAGCCCCAGCATTTT; CDR3: CASSLGDRGQNQPQHF
V: TRBV30; size: -; J: TRBJ1-2; D: TRBD1; DNA: TGTGCCTGGAGTGAACAGGGGACGGGGTACTATGGCTACACCTTC; CDR3: CAWSEQGTGYYGYTF
V: TRBV7-2; size: -; J: TRBJ2-1; D: TRBD2; DNA: TGTGCCAGCAGCCTCCCCCAAAGCGGGGGGGCCATTGAGCAGTTCTTC; CDR3: CASSLPQSGGAIEQFF
V: TRBV2; size: -; J: TRBJ2-3; D: TRBD2; DNA: TGTGCCAGCCGCGCCCTAGCGGGGGTACACACAGATACGCAGTATTTT; CDR3: CASRALAGVHTDTQYF
V: TRBV7-9; size: many; J: TRBJ2-1; D: -; DNA: TGTGCCAGCGCCCCGCAGGAGGGGTCCTACAATGAGCAGTTCTTC; CDR3: CASAPQEGSYNEQFF
V: TRBV3-1; size: few; J: TRBJ1-1; D: -; DNA: TGTGCCAGCAGCCGGCAGCCCCCCGGGACCAACACTGAAGCTTTCTTT; CDR3: CASSRQPPGTNTEAFF
V: TRBV6-5; size: many; J: TRBJ2-7; D: TRBD1; DNA: TGTGCCAGCAGAACCGGGACAGGGAGTCCCTACGAGCAGTACTTC; CDR3: CASRTGTGSPYEQYF
V: TRBV27; size: -; J: TRBJ1-2; D: TRBD1; DNA: TGTGCCAGCACCAGGGGACAGAACTATGGCTACACCTTC; CDR3: CASTRGQNYGYTF
V: TRBV7-7; size: many; J: TRBJ2-2; D: TRBD1; DNA: TGTGCTACCTCTATGGGTCTCGGACAGGGCGGCACCGGGGAGCTGTTTTTT; CDR3: CATSMGLGQGGTGELFF
V: TRBV6-5; size: few; J: TRBJ1-2; D: TRBD1; DNA: TGTGCCACCCTCCCTCCGGGACAGTTTTATGGCTACACCTTC; CDR3: CATLPPGQFYGYTF
V: TRBV6-5; size: many; J: TRBJ1-6; D: -; DNA: -; CDR3: CASSSSPGGSPLHF
V: TRBV7-6; size: many; J: TRBJ2-3; D: TRBD1; DNA: TGTGCCAGCAGCTCTTCGACAGGGGGGAATACAGATACGCAGTATTTT; CDR3: CASSSSTGGNTDTQYF
V: TRBV7-9; size: -; J: TRBJ2-7; D: -; DNA: TGTGCCAGCAGCTACGAGGGGCGGTCCTACGAGCAGTACTTC; CDR3: CASSYEGRSYEQYF
V: TRBV5-1; size: many; J: TRBJ1-1; D: TRBD1; DNA: TGCGCCAGCAGCACGACAGGGGGGCAAACTGAAGCTTTCTTT; CDR3: CASSTTGGQTEAFF
V: TRBV12-3/TRBV12-4; size: few; J: TRBJ1-1; D: -; DNA: TGTGCCAGCAGTTGGACACCTGATACTGAAGCTTTCTTT; CDR3: CASSWTPDTEAFF
V: TRBV18; size: many; J: TRBJ2-4; D: -; DNA: TGTGCCAGCTCCCGAGAGCTTGGAAAGGTCTCCCACATTCAGTACTTC; CDR3: CASSRELGKVSHIQYF
V: TRBV11-2; size: many; J: TRBJ2-5; D: -; DNA: TGTGCCAGCAGCTCCGTGGGGGGGCGGGAGACCCAGTACTTC; CDR3: CASSSVGGRETQYF
V: TRBV7-3; size: many; J: TRBJ2-3; D: -; DNA: TGTGCCAGCAGCTTGGAAGGGAACACAGATACGCAGTATTTT; CDR3: CASSLEGNTDTQYF
V: TRBV4-1; size: few; J: TRBJ2-1; D: TRBD2; DNA: TGCGCCAGCAGCCGGAGCGGGGGAGTCTACAATGAGCAGTTCTTC; CDR3: CASSRSGGVYNEQFF
V: TRBV28; size: many; J: TRBJ2-2; D: -; DNA: TGTGCCGGAAAGGGGAGGACCGGGGAGCTGTTTTTT; CDR3: CAGKGRTGELFF
V: TRBV7-9; size: many; J: TRBJ1-5; D: TRBD1; DNA: TGTGCCAGCAGCGTTACAGGGGATCAGCCCCAGCATTTT; CDR3: CASSVTGDQPQHF
V: TRBV30; size: -; J: TRBJ2-7; D: TRBD1; DNA: TGTGCCTACGACAGGGGACCCACCTACGAGCAGTACTTC; CDR3: CAYDRGPTYEQYF